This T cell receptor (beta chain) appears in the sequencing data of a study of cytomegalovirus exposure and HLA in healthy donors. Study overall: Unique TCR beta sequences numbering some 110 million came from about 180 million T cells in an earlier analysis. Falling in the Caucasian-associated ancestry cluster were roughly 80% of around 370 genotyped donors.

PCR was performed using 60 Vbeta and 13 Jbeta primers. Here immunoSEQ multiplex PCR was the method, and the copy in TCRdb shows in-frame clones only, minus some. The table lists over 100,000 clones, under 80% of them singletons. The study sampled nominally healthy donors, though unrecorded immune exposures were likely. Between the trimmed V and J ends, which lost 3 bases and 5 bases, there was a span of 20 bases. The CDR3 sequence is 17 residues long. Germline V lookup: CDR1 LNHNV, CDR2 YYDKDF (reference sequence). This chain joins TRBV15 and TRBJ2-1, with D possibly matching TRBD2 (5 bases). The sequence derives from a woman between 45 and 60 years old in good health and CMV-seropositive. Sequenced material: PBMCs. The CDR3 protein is CATSRATGVLIHNEQFF. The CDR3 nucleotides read TGTGCCACCAGCAGGGCGACCGGGGTGTTAATTCACAATGAGCAGTTCTTC.